This T cell receptor beta chain was sequenced during a study of cytomegalovirus exposure and HLA in healthy donors (dated by TCRdb to about 2017). A note on the overall study: According to an earlier analysis of around 600 of the donors, 150 million to 200 million T cells yielded roughly 100 million unique TCR beta sequences and more than 250 Gb of sequence data. The study combined high-throughput TCR immunosequencing, statistical association of individual TCRs with disease status, and machine learning to predict cytomegalovirus infection status. The number of donors typed differed by locus, with about 629-640 for A, B, C, DRB1 and DQB1, 522 for DQA1, 600 to 610 for DPA1, and over 400 for DPB1. The genetic ancestry cluster associated with self-reported Caucasian donors included 70% to 85% of the 350 to 500 genotyped donors. Alongside the repertoire data, information on donor age, sex, ethnicity and CMV serostatus was compiled. To decide whether each TCR beta V gene segment behaved as functional or pseudogenic, an earlier analysis of 587 of the donors relied on high-throughput TCR beta sequencing. To study patterns of TCR occurrence, a later analysis re-analyzed previously published TCR beta repertoires from around 700 donors and added high-resolution HLA genotyping. An early release that covered about 600 HLA-typed donors contained 250 to 350 gigabases of sequencing data and approximately 85 million unique TCR sequences. Because of strong linkage in the cohort, four or five DR-DQ haplotypes were treated as single units for association and clustering. Every repertoire in the discovery cohort had been generated on one and the same sequencing platform. In the later analysis, no new phenotypic data were used to find candidate immune exposures; instead, reliance was placed on TCR beta sequences and their occurrence across donors. Using immunosequencing, the study profiled T cell repertoires from roughly 650 subjects and related those repertoires to cytomegalovirus serostatus. HLA typing included class I and class II loci at four-digit resolution. On average, roughly 240,000 unique TCR beta nucleotide sequences were sequenced per donor among a few hundred genotyped donors of the cohort, with 15% to 20% of those sequences being non-productive. In a later genetic analysis, genome-wide SNP genotypes for about 65% of the 666 donors were used, and that subset was treated as a discovery cohort. The study was designed to test whether signatures of past pathogen exposure could be identified by cataloging public T cell receptors. In addition to the first cohort of 650 to 750 subjects, a separate validation cohort of approximately 130 different subjects was used.

V lost 2 bases and J lost 6 bases; the stretch between them is 20 bases long. The CDR3 measures 17 amino acids from cysteine to phenylalanine. The read is trimmed to its CDR3 DNA, 51 bases read in frame from base 1. CDR1 and CDR2, looked up from the germline V gene, are SGHRS and YFSETQ. The cohort comprised some 730 healthy bone marrow donors. At the time of sampling, every cohort member was nominally healthy, though immune exposures that went unrecorded were likely present. The donor tested CMV seronegative, placing the donor among the approximately 360 seronegative members of the cohort. A peripheral blood sample was collected from each donor, and TCR beta sequencing was performed on peripheral blood mononuclear cells. Genomic DNA was extracted from the blood cell samples with the Qiagen DNeasy Blood Extraction Kit. Study-level results and caveats: Broadly in line with IMGT annotations, most TCR beta V segments showed up in productive rearrangements about 87% or about 30% of the time in an earlier analysis of under 700 of the donors. The authors suggested that the approach could potentially be extended to other disease states and immunological phenotypes. A later analysis associated 15,000 to 20,000 TCR beta sequences with specific HLA alleles at a false discovery rate of 0.05. Most CMV-associated TCR beta chains appeared to be HLA-restricted in a later analysis, and the HLA associations seemed to be driven largely by CMV exposure. According to a later analysis, parvovirus B19, influenza, CMV and Epstein-Barr virus appeared linked to several top co-occurrence clusters. The classifier was reported to diagnose cytomegalovirus status with high specificity and sensitivity in both the original cohort and the validation cohort. A few of the identified cytomegalovirus-associated TCR beta chains were confirmed in vitro to be specific for cytomegalovirus antigens. The cohort was sequenced for TCR beta chains only, and without alpha or paired-chain data the features that could be detected were limited. In a later analysis, the rate of TCR association differed among HLA loci, with DRB1 alleles having the most associated TCRs and HLA-C alleles having the fewest. V-gene and J-gene trimming of TCR beta chains was associated with a missense DCLRE1C variant in a later genetic analysis, and the association was replicated in an independent cohort. Because some donors lacked HLA typing at each locus, the association tests relied only on the typed subset. Strong co-occurrence of HLA alleles, especially DR and DQ, made assigning TCR associations to individual alleles difficult. Sequencing depth was assumed to be roughly uniform across donors in the presence/absence analyses, though that assumption may not hold. The study gave a list of under 200 TCR beta chains associated with cytomegalovirus. The only immune exposure information available for the cohort was CMV serostatus. The sequencing pipeline was judged likely to have produced a cluster of highly shared sequence variants as a technical artifact. Most TCR sequences were observed very rarely across donors, whereas some public TCRs were present in many individuals. Compared with the roughly 700-donor mean, donors in an Asian-associated ancestry cluster had fewer N-insertions in productive TCRs, according to a later genetic analysis. Correlated functional status among segregating V segments might be attributable to linkage disequilibrium, but an unknown experimental factor could not be ruled out. Approximately 16 rarely observed V segments, including chromosome 9 orphons, were excluded from the earlier analysis of approximately 500 of the donors because counts were too low. In a later analysis, HLA-associated TCR beta chains showed more clonal expansion and lower generation probabilities than non-associated chains that were equally common. The 87-base-pair reads could not distinguish some IMGT-functional V segments, including TRBV6-2 and TRBV6-3, so those segments were excluded. A further reported finding was that TCR beta sequences accurately predicted the HLA-A and HLA-B alleles for most subjects in the first cohort.

The method behind the library was the immunoSEQ multiplex PCR assay. For the multiplex PCR, a mixture combining 60 forward primers for TCR Vbeta segments and 13 reverse primers for TCR Jbeta segments was used. The CDR3 region of rearranged TCR beta genes was amplified from genomic DNA by a multiplex PCR assay. The amplified TCR beta libraries were sequenced on the Illumina HiSeq System as 87-base-pair reads. As for how the authors treated the data: A later analysis counted about 80 million unique TCR beta chains across the 600 to 850 repertoires, and 9 million to 14 million of these chains were shared by at least two donors. Raw reads were error-corrected and collapsed into unique sequences by a nearest-neighbor algorithm in which closely related sequences were merged to remove PCR and sequencing errors. V, D and J gene segments were assigned by aligning CDR3 sequences to IMGT reference sequences. Each retained sequence needed at least a six-nucleotide match to both a V gene segment and a J gene segment. A rearrangement was called productive if the CDR3 had no stop codons and remained in frame with V and J, and every other rearrangement was called non-productive. Following IMGT convention, CDR3 was defined as the stretch from the second conserved V-encoded cysteine to the conserved J-encoded phenylalanine. The earlier analysis of about 590 of the donors excluded sequences that lacked an unambiguous match to a single V gene segment. In an earlier analysis of 587 of the donors, a V segment was called functional when productive rearrangements were above 56.7%, and segregating when the standard deviation between donors exceeded 5%. A statistical classification framework was developed to diagnose cytomegalovirus status using the catalog of TCR beta chain sequences. V and J gene assignment, in a later analysis, came from comparing TCR nucleotide sequences with IMGT/GENE-DB human TR gene sequences. The TCRdist pipeline was used in a later analysis to assign CDR3 sequences and most-parsimonious VDJ recombination scenarios. A later analysis defined each TCR beta chain by its CDR3 amino acid sequence plus V-gene family, and excluded reads lacking a unique V-gene family. A later analysis removed several hundred highly shared, low-generation-probability nucleotide sequences to deal with suspected cross-contamination and a sequencing artifact. A later analysis calculated a clonal expansion index for each public chain from normalized within-repertoire ranks of inferred template counts. In a later analysis, generation probabilities were computed with a VDJ recombination model fitted to out-of-frame rearrangements, and the resulting probabilities were checked against IGoR. In a later analysis, TCR-TCR, TCR-HLA and TCR-CMV co-occurrence was scored with hypergeometric tests, and a repertoire-size bias correction was applied to TCR pairs. To estimate false discovery rates, a later analysis permuted the HLA or CMV assignments 20 times. In a later analysis, co-occurring TCRs were grouped using DBSCAN, and TCRdist sequence similarity was added for clustering within HLA-allele-positive subsets. Co-occurrence clustering excluded repertoires with fewer than 30,000 or more than 120,000 public chains, plus five with anomalous nucleotide sharing. Imported from immuneACCESS, the table was reduced by TCRdb to in-frame sequences with V and J called. These copies leave out some clones; in studies compared against another copy, an unresolved V gene accounts for under half, and the cause of the remainder is not known. V and J calls and clone size are as listed in that table; D and trimming were resolved from the DNA. The sample records about 110,000 clones, roughly four fifths of which are singletons. Together, the top ten hold roughly 2.6% of the sample.

On this clone: The specificity of this receptor is unknown. Base qualities are not recorded, but no much larger clone differs from it by a single base.

The source is a woman between 18 and 29 years old in good health and CMV-seronegative. In this chain, TRBV5-1 is recombined with TRBJ2-2; the D segment could be TRBD1, given 5 matching bases. Sequenced material: PBMCs. The nucleotide sequence is TGCGCCAGCAGCTTAAGGGGCCAAGGGGCGCCCCCCGGGGAGCTGTTTTTT. Its coded protein is CASSLRGQGAPPGELFF.